This T cell receptor beta chain was documented in a study of early T cells in non-severe SARS-CoV-2 infection. After removal of 4 bases from V and 1 base from J, the junction contained 3 bases not matched to a gene. The CDR3 is made up of 15 amino acids. Germline loops: CDR1 MDHEN, CDR2 SYDVKM. Researchers tagged individual cDNA molecules with unique molecular identifiers. Each CDR3 protein gets one entry after TCRdb re-called the 5' RACE reads with MiXCR. Here the sample spans about 40,000 distinct CDR3 sequences, roughly 5% being singletons. This clonotype has just a few counts. This TCR was sampled from an adult who was a healthcare worker with PCR-confirmed SARS-CoV-2 infection or an uninfected control (not recorded which). Material for sequencing was whole blood. V is TRBV28 and J is TRBJ2-1; TRBD1 matches 8 bases. The DNA for the CDR3 is TGTGCCAGCAGTTCAGGGGGCCGGTCCTACAATGAGCAGTTCTTC. It translates to CASSSGGRSYNEQFF.